One sample yielded the 15 T cell receptor beta chains listed below, sequenced in a study of T-cell reconstitution after alpha-beta-depleted transplantation in children. The TCRbeta library incorporated unique molecular identifiers. TCRdb itself ran the PCR reads through MiXCR, one entry per CDR3 protein. The top ten clones hold 27% of a sample with 440,000 or so distinct CDR3 sequences, 43% of them seen once. Sequences were derived from PBMCs, sampled before TCRalphabeta/CD19-depleted stem cell transplant. Receptors were obtained from a girl under 10 years old with aplastic anemia, due to receive a stem cell transplant.

The CDR3 sequence is CASSGSGRVQDEQFF. The CDR3 DNA reads as TGTGCCAGCAGCGGTAGCGGGAGGGTCCAGGATGAGCAGTTCTTC. The chain carries TRBV9 and TRBJ2-1; 11 bases are a match to TRBD2. The length of the CDR3 is 15 residues. The ends lost 3 bases at V and 8 bases at J; junction bases unmatched: 7. Germline V gene lookup returns CDR1 SGDLS and CDR2 YYNGEE.

On this clonotype: With a much larger clone just one base away, this may be a read error. Without the conserved terminal phenylalanine or tryptophan, this CDR3 likely stems from a read error. J is TRBJ1-1 and V is TRBV12-3 or TRBV12-4; 7 positions match TRBD1. CDR3 length: 14 residues. V dropped 6 bases and J dropped 5; count of bases not matched to a gene: 9. The CDR3 sequence: CASSRGTARTEAFL. The CDR3 nucleotides read TGTGCCAGCAGCAGGGGGACTGCCCGTACTGAAGCTTTCTTA.

V usage is TRBV11-1 and J usage is TRBJ2-3, with D tentatively TRBD2 (6 bases). CDR3 size: 18 residues. The V gene's germline CDR1 is SGHAT and CDR2 FQDESV (reference sequence). The V end lost 5 bases, the J end lost 1 base, and 22 bases lay between the germline ends. The CDR3 sequence: CASSPLGRRAGRTDTQYF. The CDR3 DNA follows: TGTGCCAGCAGCCCATTGGGCCGGAGGGCGGGGCGCACAGATACGCAGTATTTT. The full variable domain, completed using reference TRBV11-1 and TRBJ2-3, is EAEVAQSPRYKITEKSQAVAFWCDPISGHATLYWYRQILGQGPELLVQFQDESVVDDSQLPKDRFSAERLKGVDSTLKIQPAELGDSAMYLCASSPLGRRAGRTDTQYFGPGTRLTVL.

The rearrangement links TRBV20-1 to TRBJ2-7; tentatively, D is TRBD1 (6 bases). Trimming removed 1 base at V and 2 bases at J, with 9 bases between. Germline assignment: CDR1 DFQATT and CDR2 SNEGSKA (reference sequence). The CDR3 contains 13 residues. The CDR3 sequence: CSARGDTTYEQYF. The CDR3 DNA sequence: TGCAGTGCTAGAGGGGACACCACCTACGAGCAGTACTTC.

This chain links TRBV5-1 with TRBJ2-2, with 10 bases fitting TRBD1. The trim removed 8 bases at V and 7 bases at J, leaving 17 bases unmatched. Germline loops: CDR1 SGHRS, CDR2 YFSETQ. The CDR3 runs 17 residues. The CDR3 region is CASKRTGQGLLGGELFF. As DNA, the CDR3 is TGCGCCAGTAAGCGAACGGGACAGGGGCTCCTCGGCGGGGAGCTGTTTTTT. Based on the CDR3 plus reference TRBV5-1 and TRBJ2-2, the full variable domain is KAGVTQTPRYLIKTRGQQVTLSCSPISGHRSVSWYQQTPGQGLQFLFEYFSETQRNKGNFPGRFSGRQFSNSRSEMNVSTLELGDSALYLCASKRTGQGLLGGELFFGEGSRLTVL.

This clonotype was found many times. The chain has TRBV4-1 and TRBJ2-1; 7 bases are shared with TRBD2. V trimming: 7 bases; J trimming: 5 bases; junction bases outside the gene matches: 5. This CDR3 has 13 amino acids. Germline-derived CDR1 and CDR2 are MGHRA and YSYEKL. The CDR3 coding sequence is TGCGCCAGCAAAAGGAGCGGGGACAATGAGCAGTTCTTC. Translating it yields CASKRSGDNEQFF.

The table lists this clonotype with a few counts. The V gene is TRBV10-3, the J gene TRBJ2-7; 8 positions match TRBD1. Germline values: CDR1 ENHRY, CDR2 SYGVKD. This CDR3 is built from 15 residues. V dropped 6 bases and J dropped 2; count of bases not matched to a gene: 9. The CDR3 nucleotides read TGTGCCATCAGCTCCAGGGGGCCCCTCACCTACGAGCAGTACTTC. Encoded protein: CAISSRGPLTYEQYF.

The chain carries TRBV5-5 and TRBJ2-2, with TRBD1 matching over 9 bases. Germline loops: CDR1 SGHKS, CDR2 YYEKEE (reference sequence). V gave up 1 base and J gave up 5 bases; unmatched junction bases: 3. This CDR3 comprises 15 residues. CDR3 bases: TGTGCCAGCAGCTTGCCGACAGGGGGGACCGGGGAGCTGTTTTTT. This translates into CASSLPTGGTGELFF.

J is TRBJ2-1 and V is TRBV3-1, with 12 bases fitting TRBD1. With V trimmed by 4 bases and J by 3 bases, 16 bases remained unmatched. CDR3 size: 20 residues. From germline, CDR1 is LGHDT and CDR2 YNNKEL (reference sequence). CDR3 nucleotides: TGTGCCAGCAGCCCCCGGGACAGGGGGCTTAAGAGTTGTCTCTACAATGAGCAGTTCTTC. It yields the protein CASSPRDRGLKSCLYNEQFF.

The rearrangement joins TRBV6-5 to TRBJ2-7; D gene ambiguous. The CDR3 contains 14 residues. The germline V and J ends were trimmed by 2 bases and 1 base, with 9 bases remaining between them. Germline lookup yields CDR1 MNHEY and CDR2 SVGAGI. Here the CDR3 DNA reads TGTGCCAGCAGTTACCAGACGCGGTCCTACGAGCAGTACTTC. Amino acid sequence: CASSYQTRSYEQYF.

This clonotype was observed many times. The chain links TRBV5-4 to TRBJ2-2, with D possibly called TRBD1 or TRBD2 (6 bases each). CDR1 is SGHNT, CDR2 YYREEE, per germline (reference sequence). CDR3 length: 15 residues. Trimming removed 2 bases at V and 1 base at J, with 9 bases between. In nucleotides, the CDR3 is TGTGCCAGCAGCTTAAGGGGGGAGAACACCGGGGAGCTGTTTTTT. Translated, it gives CASSLRGENTGELFF.

The genes are TRBV6-5 and TRBJ1-1; D not certain. Germline CDR1 reads MNHEY; CDR2 reads SVGAGI. V lost 6 bases, J lost 2 bases, and 7 bases lay in between. This CDR3 contains 12 residues. The CDR3 reads CASRRANTEAFF. DNA of the CDR3: TGTGCCAGCAGGAGGGCTAACACTGAAGCTTTCTTT.

This clonotype was recorded a few times. The gene calls are TRBV7-3 and TRBJ2-3; possible D gene TRBD2, 5 bases. The V and J ends lost 5 bases and 6 bases respectively, with 12 bases between them. CDR3 size: 13 residues. Per the germline V gene, CDR1 is SGHTA and CDR2 is FQGTGA. The CDR3 here is CASSPRPGDTQYF. CDR3 nucleotide sequence: TGTGCCAGCAGCCCGAGACCGGGGGATACGCAGTATTTT.

This chain uses TRBV5-1 with TRBJ2-7, with D possibly matching TRBD1 (6 bases). Germline assignment: CDR1 SGHRS and CDR2 YFSETQ. The CDR3 covers 14 residues. V lost 2 bases to trimming and J lost 3 bases, with 12 bases between them. CDR3 sequence: CASSLRDRSYEQYF. CDR3 sequence (DNA): TGCGCCAGCAGCTTAAGAGACAGGAGCTACGAGCAGTACTTC.

With respect to this clonotype: One junction end does not reproduce the germline sequence, and a read error may be involved. V is TRBV6-5 and J is TRBJ2-1; a possible D gene is TRBD2 (7 bases). The V gene's germline CDR1 is MNHEY and CDR2 SVGAGI. The CDR3 has 15 amino acids. As DNA, the CDR3 is TGTGCCAGCAGTTACAACGGGGGGCCATACAATGAGCAGCTCTTC. Translation gives CASSYNGGPYNEQLF.